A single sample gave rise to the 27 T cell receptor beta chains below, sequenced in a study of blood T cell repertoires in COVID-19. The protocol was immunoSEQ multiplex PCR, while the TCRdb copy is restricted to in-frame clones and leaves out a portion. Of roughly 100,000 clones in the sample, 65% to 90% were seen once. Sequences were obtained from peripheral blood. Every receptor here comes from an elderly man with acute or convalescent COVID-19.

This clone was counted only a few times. CDR3 amino acids: CASTLGTDYGYTF. CDR3 bases: TGTGCCAGCACCCTGGGGACAGATTATGGCTACACCTTC. The genes are TRBV28 and TRBJ1-2; 7 positions match TRBD1. The CDR3 contains 13 residues. Unmatched junction bases numbered 7, after V lost 7 bases and J lost 5 bases. Germline CDR1 is MDHEN and CDR2 is SYDVKM.

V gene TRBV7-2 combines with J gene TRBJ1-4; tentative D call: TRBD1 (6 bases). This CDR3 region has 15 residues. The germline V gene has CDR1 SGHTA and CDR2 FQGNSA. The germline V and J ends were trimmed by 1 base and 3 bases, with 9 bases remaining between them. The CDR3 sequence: CASSLGGPSNEKLFF. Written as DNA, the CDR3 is TGTGCCAGCAGCTTAGGGGGGCCATCTAATGAAAAACTGTTTTTT. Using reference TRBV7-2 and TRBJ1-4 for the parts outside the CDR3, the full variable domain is GAGVSQSPSNKVTEKGKDVELRCDPISGHTALYWYRQSLGQGLEFLIYFQGNSAPDKSGLPSDRFSAERTGGSVSTLTIQRTQQEDSAVYLCASSLGGPSNEKLFFGSGTQLSVL.

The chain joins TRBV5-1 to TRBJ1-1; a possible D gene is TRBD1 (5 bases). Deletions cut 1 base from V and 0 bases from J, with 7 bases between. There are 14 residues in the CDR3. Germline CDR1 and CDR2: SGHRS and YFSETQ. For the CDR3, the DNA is TGCGCCAGCAGCTTGCGGGGGATGAACACTGAAGCTTTCTTT. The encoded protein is CASSLRGMNTEAFF.

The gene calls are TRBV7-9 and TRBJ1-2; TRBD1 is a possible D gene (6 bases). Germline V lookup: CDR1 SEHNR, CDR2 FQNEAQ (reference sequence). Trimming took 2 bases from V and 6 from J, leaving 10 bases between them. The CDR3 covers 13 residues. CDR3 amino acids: CASSLQTGHGYTF. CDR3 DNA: TGTGCCAGCAGCTTACAAACAGGGCATGGCTACACCTTC.

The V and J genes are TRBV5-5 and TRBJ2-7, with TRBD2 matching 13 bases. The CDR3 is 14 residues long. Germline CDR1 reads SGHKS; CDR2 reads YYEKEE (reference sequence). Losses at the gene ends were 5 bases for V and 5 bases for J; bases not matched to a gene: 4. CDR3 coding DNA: TGTGCCAGCAGTAGGACTAGCGGGAGCCACGAGCAGTACTTC. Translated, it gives CASSRTSGSHEQYF. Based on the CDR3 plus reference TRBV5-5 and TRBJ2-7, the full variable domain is DAGVTQSPTHLIKTRGQQVTLRCSPISGHKSVSWYQQVLGQGPQFIFQYYEKEERGRGNFPDRFSARQFPNYSSELNVNALLLGDSALYLCASSRTSGSHEQYFGPGTRLTVT.

The CDR3 region is CAWTGGAWGYTF. The DNA of the CDR3 is TGTGCCTGGACAGGGGGTGCTTGGGGCTACACCTTC. The chain has TRBV30 and TRBJ1-2; 7 bases are shared with TRBD1. The V gene's germline CDR1 is GTSNPN and CDR2 SVGIG (reference sequence). This CDR3 has 12 amino acids. The V segment lost 4 bases and the J segment 8 bases; nucleotides outside the gene matches: 7.

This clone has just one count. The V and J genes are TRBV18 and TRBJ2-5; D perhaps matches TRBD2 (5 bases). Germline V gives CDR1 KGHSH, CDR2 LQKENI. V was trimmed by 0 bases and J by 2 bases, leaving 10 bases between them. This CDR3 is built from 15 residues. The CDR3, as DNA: TGTGCCAGCTCACCACCCGCTAGGAGGCAAGAGACCCAGTACTTC. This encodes CASSPPARRQETQYF.

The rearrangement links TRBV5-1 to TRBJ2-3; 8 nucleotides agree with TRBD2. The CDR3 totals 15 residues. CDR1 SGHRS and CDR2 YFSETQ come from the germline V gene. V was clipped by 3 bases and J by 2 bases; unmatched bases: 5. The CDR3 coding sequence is TGCGCCAGCAGCTGGGGTAGCGGGAACACAGATACGCAGTATTTT. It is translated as CASSWGSGNTDTQYF.

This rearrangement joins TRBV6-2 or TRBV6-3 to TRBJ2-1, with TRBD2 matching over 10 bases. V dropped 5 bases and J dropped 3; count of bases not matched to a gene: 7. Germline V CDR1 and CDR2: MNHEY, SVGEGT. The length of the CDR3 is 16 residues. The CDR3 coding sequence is TGTGCCAGCAGTCAAAGGACTAGCGGAGACTACAATGAGCAGTTCTTC. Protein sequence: CASSQRTSGDYNEQFF.

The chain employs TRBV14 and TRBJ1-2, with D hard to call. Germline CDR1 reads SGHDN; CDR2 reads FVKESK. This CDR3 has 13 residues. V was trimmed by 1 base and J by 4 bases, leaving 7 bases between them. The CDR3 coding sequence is TGTGCCAGCAGCCAAGGCATGGCCTATGGCTACACCTTC. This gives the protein CASSQGMAYGYTF.

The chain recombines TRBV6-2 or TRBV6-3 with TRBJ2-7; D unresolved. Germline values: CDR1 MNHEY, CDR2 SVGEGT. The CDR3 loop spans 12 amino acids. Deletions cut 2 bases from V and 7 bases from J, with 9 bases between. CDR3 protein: CASSYPVWEQYF. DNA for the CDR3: TGTGCCAGCAGTTACCCGGTGTGGGAGCAGTACTTC.

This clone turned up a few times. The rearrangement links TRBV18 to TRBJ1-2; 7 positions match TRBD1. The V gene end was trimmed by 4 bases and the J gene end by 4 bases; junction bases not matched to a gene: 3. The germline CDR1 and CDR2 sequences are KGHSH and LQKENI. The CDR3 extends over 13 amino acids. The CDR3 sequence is CASSRQGVYGYTF. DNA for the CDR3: TGTGCCAGCTCACGTCAGGGGGTCTATGGCTACACCTTC.

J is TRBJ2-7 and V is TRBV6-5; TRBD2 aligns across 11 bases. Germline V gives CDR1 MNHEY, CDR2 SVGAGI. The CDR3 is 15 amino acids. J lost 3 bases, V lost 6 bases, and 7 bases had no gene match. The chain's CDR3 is CASRLAGGPVYEQYF. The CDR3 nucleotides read TGTGCCAGCAGGTTAGCGGGAGGGCCCGTCTACGAGCAGTACTTC.

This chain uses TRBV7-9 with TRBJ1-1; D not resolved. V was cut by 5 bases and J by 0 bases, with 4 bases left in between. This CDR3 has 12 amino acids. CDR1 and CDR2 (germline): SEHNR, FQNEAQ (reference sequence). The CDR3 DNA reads TGTGCCAGCAGCGCTATGAACACTGAAGCTTTCTTT. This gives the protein CASSAMNTEAFF. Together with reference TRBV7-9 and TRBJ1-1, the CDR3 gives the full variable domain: DTGVSQNPRHKITKRGQNVTFRCDPISEHNRLYWYRQTLGQGPEFLTYFQNEAQLEKSRLLSDRFSAERPKGSFSTLEIQRTEQGDSAMYLCASSAMNTEAFFGQGTRLTVV.

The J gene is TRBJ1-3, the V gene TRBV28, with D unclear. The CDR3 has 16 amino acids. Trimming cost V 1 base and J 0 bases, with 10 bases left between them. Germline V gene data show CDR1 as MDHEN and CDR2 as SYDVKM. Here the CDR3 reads CASSLSFKSSGNTIYF. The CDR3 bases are TGTGCCAGCAGTTTATCCTTTAAGAGCTCTGGAAACACCATATATTTT.

DNA of the CDR3: TGTGCCAGCAGCCAAGAGACGGGAGATACGCAGTATTTT. Protein: CASSQETGDTQYF. This sequence joins TRBV4-2 and TRBJ2-3; no firm D call. The ends were cut back, 0 bases at V and 5 bases at J, with 6 bases in the middle. The CDR3 sequence is 13 residues long. Germline-derived CDR1 and CDR2 are LGHNA and YNFKEQ.

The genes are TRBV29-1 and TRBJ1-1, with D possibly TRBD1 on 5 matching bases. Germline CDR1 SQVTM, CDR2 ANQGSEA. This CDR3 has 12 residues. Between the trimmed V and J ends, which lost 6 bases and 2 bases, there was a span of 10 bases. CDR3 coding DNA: TGCAGCGTCTCCAGGGTTAACACTGAAGCTTTCTTT. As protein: CSVSRVNTEAFF.

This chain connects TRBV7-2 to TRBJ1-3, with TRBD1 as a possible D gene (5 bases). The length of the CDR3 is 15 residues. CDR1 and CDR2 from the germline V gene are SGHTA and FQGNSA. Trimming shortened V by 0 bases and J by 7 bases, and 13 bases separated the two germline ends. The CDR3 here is CASSLALGAWNTIYF. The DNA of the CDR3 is TGTGCCAGCAGCTTAGCGCTAGGGGCGTGGAACACCATATATTTT.

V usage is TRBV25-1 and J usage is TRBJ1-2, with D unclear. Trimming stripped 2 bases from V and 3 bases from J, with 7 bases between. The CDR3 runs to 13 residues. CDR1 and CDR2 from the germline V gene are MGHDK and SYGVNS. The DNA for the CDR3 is TGTGCCAGCAGTGAAGCGGGAGACTATGGCTACACCTTC. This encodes CASSEAGDYGYTF.

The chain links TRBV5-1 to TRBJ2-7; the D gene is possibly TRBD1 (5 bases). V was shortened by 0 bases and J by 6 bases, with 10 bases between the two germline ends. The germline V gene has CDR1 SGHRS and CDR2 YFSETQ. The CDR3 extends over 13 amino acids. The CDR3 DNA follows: TGCGCCAGCAGCTTGGACAGCCAGGGCGAGCAGTACTTC. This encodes CASSLDSQGEQYF.

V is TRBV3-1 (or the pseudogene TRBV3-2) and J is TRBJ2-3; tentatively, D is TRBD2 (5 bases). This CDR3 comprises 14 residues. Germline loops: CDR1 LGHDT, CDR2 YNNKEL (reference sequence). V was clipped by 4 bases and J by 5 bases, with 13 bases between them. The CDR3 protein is CASSLDYSEDTQYF. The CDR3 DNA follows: TGTGCCAGCAGCCTCGACTACTCCGAAGATACGCAGTATTTT.

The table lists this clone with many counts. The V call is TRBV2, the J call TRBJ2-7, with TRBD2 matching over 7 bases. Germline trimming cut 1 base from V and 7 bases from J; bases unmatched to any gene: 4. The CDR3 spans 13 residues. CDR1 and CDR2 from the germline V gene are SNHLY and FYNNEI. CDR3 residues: CASSEDPGGEQYF. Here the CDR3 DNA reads TGTGCCAGCAGTGAAGACCCGGGAGGTGAGCAGTACTTC.

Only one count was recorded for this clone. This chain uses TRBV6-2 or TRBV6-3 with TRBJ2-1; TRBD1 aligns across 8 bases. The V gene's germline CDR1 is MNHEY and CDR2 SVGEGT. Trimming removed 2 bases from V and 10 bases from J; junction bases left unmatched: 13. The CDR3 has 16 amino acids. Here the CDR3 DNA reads TGTGCCAGCAGTTACGGATGGGCGGACAGGGAGCAAGAGCAGTTCTTC. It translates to CASSYGWADREQEQFF.

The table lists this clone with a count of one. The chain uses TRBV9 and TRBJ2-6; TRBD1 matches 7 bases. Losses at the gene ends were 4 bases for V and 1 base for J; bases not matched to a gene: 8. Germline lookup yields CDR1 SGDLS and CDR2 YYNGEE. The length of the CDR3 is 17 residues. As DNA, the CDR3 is TGTGCCAGCAGCTACCGGGACAGAGGATCTGGGGCCAACGTCCTGACTTTC. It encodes CASSYRDRGSGANVLTF.

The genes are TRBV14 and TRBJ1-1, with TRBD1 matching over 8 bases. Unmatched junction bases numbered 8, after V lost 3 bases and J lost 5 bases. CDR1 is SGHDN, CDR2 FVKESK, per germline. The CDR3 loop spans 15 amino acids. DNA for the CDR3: TGTGCCAGCAGCCACCCGACAGGGGCGATTACTGAAGCTTTCTTT. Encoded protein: CASSHPTGAITEAFF.

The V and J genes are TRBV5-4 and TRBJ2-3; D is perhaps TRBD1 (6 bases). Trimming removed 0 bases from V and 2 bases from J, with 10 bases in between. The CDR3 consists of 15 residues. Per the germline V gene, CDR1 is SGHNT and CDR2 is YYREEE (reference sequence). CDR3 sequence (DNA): TGTGCCAGCAGCTTGGAGAGGGGGATCACAGATACGCAGTATTTT. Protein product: CASSLERGITDTQYF.

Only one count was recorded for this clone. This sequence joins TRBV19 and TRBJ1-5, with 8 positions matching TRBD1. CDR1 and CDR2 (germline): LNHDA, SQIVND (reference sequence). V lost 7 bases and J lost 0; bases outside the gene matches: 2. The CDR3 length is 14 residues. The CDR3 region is CASKDRASNQPQHF. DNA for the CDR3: TGTGCCAGTAAGGACAGGGCTAGCAATCAGCCCCAGCATTTT.